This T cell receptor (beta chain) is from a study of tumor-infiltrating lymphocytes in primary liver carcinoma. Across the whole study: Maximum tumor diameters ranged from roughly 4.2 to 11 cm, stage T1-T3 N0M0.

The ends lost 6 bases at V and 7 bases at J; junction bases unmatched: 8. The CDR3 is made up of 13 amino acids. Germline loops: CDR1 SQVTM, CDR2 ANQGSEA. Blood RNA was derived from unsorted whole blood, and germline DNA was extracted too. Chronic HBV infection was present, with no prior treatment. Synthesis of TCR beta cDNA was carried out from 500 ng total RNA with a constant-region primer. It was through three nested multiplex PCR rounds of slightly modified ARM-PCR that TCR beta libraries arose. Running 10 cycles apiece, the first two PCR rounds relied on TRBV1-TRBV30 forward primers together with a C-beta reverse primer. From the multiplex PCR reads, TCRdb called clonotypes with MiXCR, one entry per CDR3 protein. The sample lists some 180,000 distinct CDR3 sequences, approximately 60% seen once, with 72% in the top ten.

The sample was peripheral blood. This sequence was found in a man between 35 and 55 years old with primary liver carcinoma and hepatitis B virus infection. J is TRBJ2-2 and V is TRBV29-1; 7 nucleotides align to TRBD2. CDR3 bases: TGCAGCGTGACTAGCTGGTACATCGGGGAGCTGTTTTTT. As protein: CSVTSWYIGELFF.